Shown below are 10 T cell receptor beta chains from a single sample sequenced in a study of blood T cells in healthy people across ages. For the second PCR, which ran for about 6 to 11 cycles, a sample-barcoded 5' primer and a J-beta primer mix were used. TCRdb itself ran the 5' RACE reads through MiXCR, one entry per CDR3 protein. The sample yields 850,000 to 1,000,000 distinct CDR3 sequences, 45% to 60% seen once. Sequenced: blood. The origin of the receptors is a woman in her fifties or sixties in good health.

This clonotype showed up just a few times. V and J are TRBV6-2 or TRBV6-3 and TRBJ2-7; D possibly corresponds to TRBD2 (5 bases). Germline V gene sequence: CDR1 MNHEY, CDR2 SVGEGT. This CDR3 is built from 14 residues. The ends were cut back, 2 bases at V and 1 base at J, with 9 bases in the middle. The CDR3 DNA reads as TGTGCCAGCAGTTACCATGGGAGTTCCTACGAGCAGTACTTC. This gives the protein CASSYHGSSYEQYF.

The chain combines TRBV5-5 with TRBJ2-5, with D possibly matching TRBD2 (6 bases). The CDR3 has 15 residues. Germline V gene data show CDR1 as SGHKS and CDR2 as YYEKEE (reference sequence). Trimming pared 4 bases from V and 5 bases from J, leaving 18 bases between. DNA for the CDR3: TGTGCCAGCAGCAATAAGGACTACCTGCGGGAGACCCAGTACTTC. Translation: CASSNKDYLRETQYF.

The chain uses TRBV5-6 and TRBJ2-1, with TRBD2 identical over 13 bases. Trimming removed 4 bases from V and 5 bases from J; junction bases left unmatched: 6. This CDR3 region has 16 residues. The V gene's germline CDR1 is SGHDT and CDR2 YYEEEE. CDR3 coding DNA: TGTGCCAGCAGCGGACTAGCGGGGGAAAAAAACAATGAGCAGTTCTTC. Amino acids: CASSGLAGEKNNEQFF.

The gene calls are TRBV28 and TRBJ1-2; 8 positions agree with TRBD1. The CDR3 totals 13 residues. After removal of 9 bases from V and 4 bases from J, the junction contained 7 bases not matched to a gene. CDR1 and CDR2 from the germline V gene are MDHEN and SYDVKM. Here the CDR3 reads CASRGQAFYGYTF. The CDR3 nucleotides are TGTGCCAGTAGGGGACAGGCCTTCTATGGCTACACCTTC.

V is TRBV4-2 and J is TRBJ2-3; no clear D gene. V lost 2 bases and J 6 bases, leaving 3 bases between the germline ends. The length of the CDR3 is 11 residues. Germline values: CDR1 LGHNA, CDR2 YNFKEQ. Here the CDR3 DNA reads TGTGCCAGCAGCCAACCGGATACGCAGTATTTT. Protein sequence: CASSQPDTQYF.

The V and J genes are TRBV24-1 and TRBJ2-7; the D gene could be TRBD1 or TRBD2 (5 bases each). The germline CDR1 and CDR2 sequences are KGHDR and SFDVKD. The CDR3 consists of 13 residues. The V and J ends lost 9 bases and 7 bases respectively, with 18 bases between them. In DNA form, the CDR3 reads TGTGCCACCGGGACGGACTCCTACAATGAGCAGTACTTC. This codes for CATGTDSYNEQYF.

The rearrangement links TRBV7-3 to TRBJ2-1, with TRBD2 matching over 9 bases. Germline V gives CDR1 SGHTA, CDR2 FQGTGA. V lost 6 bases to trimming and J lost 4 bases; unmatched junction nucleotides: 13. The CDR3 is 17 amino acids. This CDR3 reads CASRLAGSMSRYNEQFF. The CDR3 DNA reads TGTGCCAGCAGGCTAGCGGGATCGATGTCGCGTTACAATGAGCAGTTCTTC.

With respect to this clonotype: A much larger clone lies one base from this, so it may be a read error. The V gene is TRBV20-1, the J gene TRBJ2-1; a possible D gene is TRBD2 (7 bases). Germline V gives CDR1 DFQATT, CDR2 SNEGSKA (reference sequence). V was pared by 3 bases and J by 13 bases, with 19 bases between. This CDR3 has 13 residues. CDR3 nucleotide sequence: TGCAGTGCTAGGGGGGGGCACCAAGAGACCCAGTTCTTC. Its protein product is CSARGGHQETQFF.

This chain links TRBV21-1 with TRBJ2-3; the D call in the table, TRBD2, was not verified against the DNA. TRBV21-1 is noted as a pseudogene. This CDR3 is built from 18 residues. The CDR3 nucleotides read TGTGCCCGTCAGCACCCTAAGGCGGCGGGACTATACACAGATACGCAGTATTTT. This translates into CARQHPKAAGLYTDTQYF.

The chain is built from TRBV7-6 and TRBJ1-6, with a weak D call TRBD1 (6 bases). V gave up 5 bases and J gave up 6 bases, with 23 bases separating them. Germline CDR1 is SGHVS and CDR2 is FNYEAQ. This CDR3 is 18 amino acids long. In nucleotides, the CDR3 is TGTGCCAGCAGCCCCAGTGCCTACGTCCAGGGGACTAATTCACCCCTCCACTTT. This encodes CASSPSAYVQGTNSPLHF.